A single T cell receptor (beta chain) is shown here with its context. This sample is part of a study of blood T cells in healthy people across ages. Through a sample-barcoded 5' primer and a J-beta primer mix, a second PCR was run for roughly 6 to 11 cycles. Each CDR3 protein is one row after TCRdb ran MiXCR on the 5' RACE reads. The profile shows 1.5 million to 2 million distinct CDR3 sequences, around half of them singletons. Germline values: CDR1 MNHNS, CDR2 SASEGT. The CDR3 extends over 15 amino acids. Trimming stripped 2 bases from V and 2 bases from J, with 12 bases between. The sequence derives from a woman aged 40 to 49 in good health. The V call is TRBV6-1, the J call TRBJ1-2; D is uncertain. The source material was blood. Here the CDR3 DNA reads TGTGCCAGCAGTGAAATGATAGGGTCGAACTATGGCTACACCTTC. This sequence encodes CASSEMIGSNYGYTF.